A selection of T cell receptor beta chains follows, all from one sample in a study of post-analysis software for immune sequencing data. TCRdb ran MiXCR on the PCR reads and lists one entry per CDR3 protein. The table records a few hundred thousand distinct CDR3 sequences, 35% to 40% of them present only once. Material: blood. All receptors come from a girl aged 5-17 years with multiple sclerosis. Each CDR3 is given with its conserved first and last residue. The D gene is left open where the match is weak. The listing skips clone size in some rows; elsewhere it reads once, few, many or a size class.

j_call d_call v_call clone_size cdr3_aa cdr3_nt
TRBJ2-6 TRBD2 TRBV20-1 - CSASLAGVSSGANVLTF TGCAGTGCTTCCCTAGCGGGAGTAAGCTCTGGGGCCAACGTCCTGACTTTC
TRBJ2-7 - TRBV2 - CASRVVTYEQYF TGTGCCAGCAGAGTAGTCACCTACGAGCAGTACTTC
TRBJ2-5 - TRBV29-1 few CSVRTQQETQYF TGCAGCGTAAGGACACAACAAGAGACCCAGTACTTC
TRBJ2-3 - TRBV7-3 many CASSLRQGTQYF TGTGCCAGCAGCTTAAGGCAGGGTACGCAGTATTTT
TRBJ1-2 - TRBV5-1 few CASSDDRNYGYTF TGCGCCAGCAGCGACGACCGAAACTATGGCTACACCTTC
TRBJ2-1 - TRBV24-1 many CATSDTSGHQNNEQFF TGTGCCACCAGTGATACGTCGGGACACCAAAACAATGAGCAGTTCTTC
TRBJ2-1 - TRBV3-1 many CASSQDRLAFNEQFF TGTGCCAGCAGCCAAGATCGCCTAGCGTTTAATGAGCAGTTCTTC
TRBJ1-1 TRBD1 TRBV3-1 - CASSQESGTGNTEAFF TGTGCCAGCAGCCAAGAATCCGGGACAGGGAATACTGAAGCTTTCTTT
TRBJ2-5 - TRBV20-1 - CSAREAGTHTGWWQETQYF TGCAGTGCTAGAGAGGCCGGGACTCACACCGGATGGTGGCAAGAGACCCAGTACTTC
TRBJ2-7 TRBD2 TRBV27 - CASSLSGLAGAGYEQYF TGTGCCAGCAGTTTATCCGGACTAGCGGGAGCGGGGTACGAGCAGTACTTC
TRBJ1-5 - TRBV7-2 many CASSVRGDQPQHF TGTGCCAGCAGCGTAAGGGGGGATCAGCCCCAGCATTTT
TRBJ1-6 - TRBV12-3/TRBV12-4 few CASSLIAGDPYNSPLHF TGTGCCAGCAGTTTAATTGCTGGGGACCCCTATAATTCACCCCTCCACTTT
TRBJ1-4 - TRBV19 - CASSQEQGREKLFF TGTGCCAGTAGTCAGGAGCAGGGGAGGGAAAAACTGTTTTTT
TRBJ2-2 - TRBV5-5 - CASNTFPGAANTGERFF TGTGCCAGCAACACCTTTCCGGGGGCGGCGAACACCGGGGAGCGGTTTTTT